This passage covers 5 T cell receptor beta chains from one sample sequenced in a study of shared clonotypes between healthy human individuals. Sequencing used immunoSEQ multiplex PCR; TCRdb keeps in-frame clones, though not all of them. Among about half a million clones listed, approximately 79% were seen once. The source material was PBMCs. All receptors come from a woman aged 35 to 49 in good health. Some clones in this sample may be carry-over from other donors' samples.

V usage is TRBV5-1 and J usage is TRBJ1-4, with D unresolved. The CDR3 has 14 residues. The ends were cut back, 1 base at V and 3 bases at J, with 7 bases in the middle. Germline CDR1 SGHRS, CDR2 YFSETQ. The CDR3 loop reads CASSLLGPNEKLFF. DNA for the CDR3: TGCGCCAGCAGCTTGTTGGGTCCTAATGAAAAACTGTTTTTT.

This chain joins TRBV5-1 and TRBJ2-6, with unresolved D. There are 19 residues in the CDR3. The germline CDR1 and CDR2 sequences are SGHRS and YFSETQ. V lost 0 bases to trimming and J lost 0 bases, with 16 bases between them. This chain's CDR3 is CASSLGTQMKYSGANVLTF. CDR3 nucleotides: TGCGCCAGCAGCTTGGGAACCCAGATGAAATACTCTGGGGCCAACGTCCTGACTTTC.

This chain joins TRBV5-1 and TRBJ2-1; 8 nucleotides line up with TRBD2. The junction had 6 bases not matched to a gene; V was cut back by 4 bases and J by 0 bases. The CDR3 totals 16 residues. Germline assignment: CDR1 SGHRS and CDR2 YFSETQ. The CDR3 spells CASSPVAGLSYNEQFF. The CDR3 DNA is TGCGCCAGCAGCCCGGTAGCGGGACTCTCCTACAATGAGCAGTTCTTC.

This clone was seen once. In nucleotides, the CDR3 is TGTGCCAGCAGCCTAGGGTGGGACAGGGGCTACGAGCAGTACTTC. It is translated as CASSLGWDRGYEQYF. This chain joins TRBV6-6 and TRBJ2-7; 10 nucleotides match TRBD1. V was pared by 6 bases and J by 3 bases, with 8 bases of the junction left unmatched. This CDR3 region has 15 residues. Germline V gives CDR1 MNHNY, CDR2 SVGAGI (reference sequence).

This rearrangement joins TRBV19 to TRBJ1-2; D is perhaps TRBD1 (5 bases). Germline-derived CDR1 and CDR2 are LNHDA and SQIVND (reference sequence). CDR3 length equals 15 residues. V was trimmed by 1 base and J by 2 bases, leaving 11 bases between them. This chain's CDR3 is CASSIAHRPNYGYTF. CDR3 sequence (DNA): TGTGCCAGTAGTATAGCCCACAGGCCCAACTATGGCTACACCTTC.